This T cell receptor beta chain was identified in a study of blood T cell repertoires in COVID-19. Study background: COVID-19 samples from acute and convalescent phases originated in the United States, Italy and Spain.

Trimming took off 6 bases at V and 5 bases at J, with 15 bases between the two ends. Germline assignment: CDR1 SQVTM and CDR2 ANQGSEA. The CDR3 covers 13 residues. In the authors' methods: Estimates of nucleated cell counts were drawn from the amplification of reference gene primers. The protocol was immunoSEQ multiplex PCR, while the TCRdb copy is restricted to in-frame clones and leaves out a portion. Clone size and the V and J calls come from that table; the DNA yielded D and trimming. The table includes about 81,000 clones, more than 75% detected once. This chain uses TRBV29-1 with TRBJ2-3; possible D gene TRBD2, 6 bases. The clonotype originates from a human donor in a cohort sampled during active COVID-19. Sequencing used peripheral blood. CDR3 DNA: TGCAGCGTGGGACTCATAGGGGTAGATACGCAGTATTTT. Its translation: CSVGLIGVDTQYF.